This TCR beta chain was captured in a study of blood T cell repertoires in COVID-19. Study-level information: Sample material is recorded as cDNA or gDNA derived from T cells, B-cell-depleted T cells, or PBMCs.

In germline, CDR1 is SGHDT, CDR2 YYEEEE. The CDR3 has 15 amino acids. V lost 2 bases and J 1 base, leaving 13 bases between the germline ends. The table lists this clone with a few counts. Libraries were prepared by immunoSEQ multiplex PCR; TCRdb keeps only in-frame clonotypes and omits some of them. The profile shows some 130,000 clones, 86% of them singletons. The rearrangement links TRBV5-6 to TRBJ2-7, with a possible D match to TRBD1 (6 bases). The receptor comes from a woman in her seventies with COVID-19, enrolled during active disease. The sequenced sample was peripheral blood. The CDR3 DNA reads TGTGCCAGCAGCTTAACAGGGTCGAAATCCTACGAGCAGTACTTC. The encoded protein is CASSLTGSKSYEQYF.